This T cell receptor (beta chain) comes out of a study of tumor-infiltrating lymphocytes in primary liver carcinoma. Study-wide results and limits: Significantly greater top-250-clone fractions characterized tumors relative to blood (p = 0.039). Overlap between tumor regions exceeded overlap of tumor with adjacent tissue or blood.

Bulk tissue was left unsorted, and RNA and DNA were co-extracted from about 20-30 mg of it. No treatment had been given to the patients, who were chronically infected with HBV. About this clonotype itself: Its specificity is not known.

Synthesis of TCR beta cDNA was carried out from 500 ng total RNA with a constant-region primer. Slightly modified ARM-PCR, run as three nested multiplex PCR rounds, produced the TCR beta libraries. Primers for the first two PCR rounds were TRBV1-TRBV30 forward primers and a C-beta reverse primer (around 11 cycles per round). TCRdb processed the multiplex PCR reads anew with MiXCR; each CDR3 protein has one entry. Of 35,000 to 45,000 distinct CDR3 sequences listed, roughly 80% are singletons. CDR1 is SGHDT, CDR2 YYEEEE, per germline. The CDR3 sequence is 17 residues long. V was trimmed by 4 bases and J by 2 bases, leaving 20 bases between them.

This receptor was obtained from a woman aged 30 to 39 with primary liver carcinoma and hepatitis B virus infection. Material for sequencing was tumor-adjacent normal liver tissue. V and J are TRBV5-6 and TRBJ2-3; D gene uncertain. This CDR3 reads CASSVGRVRINTDTQYF. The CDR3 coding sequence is TGTGCCAGCAGCGTAGGCCGGGTCAGGATCAACACAGATACGCAGTATTTT.